The 18 T cell receptor beta chains below all came from one sample that was sequenced in a study of stem cell transplantation in POMP-related autoinflammatory disease. The data were produced by immunoSEQ multiplex PCR, yet TCRdb's version contains in-frame clones alone and is incomplete. Among 68,000 or so clones listed, about nine tenths were seen once. Sequencing used CD4+ T cells from PBMCs, obtained after stem cell transplantation. The receptors were sampled from a human patient with POMP-related autoinflammation and immune dysregulation (PRAID). Some T cells may have come from the graft donor.

The chain uses TRBV28 and TRBJ1-4, with a weak D call TRBD1 (5 bases). Germline V lookup: CDR1 MDHEN, CDR2 SYDVKM. Trimming cost V 2 bases and J 0 bases, with 7 bases left between them. The CDR3 spans 15 residues. The CDR3 protein is CASSLGGATNEKLFF. The CDR3 nucleotides are TGTGCCAGCAGTTTAGGGGGTGCAACTAATGAAAAACTGTTTTTT.

DNA for the CDR3: TGTGCCAGCAGCCCCCGAGGGGGGCAGGCCGCCAAAAACATTCAGTACTTC. This gives the protein CASSPRGGQAAKNIQYF. This chain connects TRBV7-3 to TRBJ2-4, with D perhaps assigned TRBD1 or TRBD2 (6 bases each). CDR1 and CDR2 from the germline V gene are SGHTA and FQGTGA. The CDR3 consists of 17 residues. The ends were cut back, 5 bases at V and 1 base at J, with 18 bases in the middle.

This clone showed up just a few times. CDR3 DNA: TGTGCCAGTAGTACTAGGACAGGGGATCAGCCCCAGCATTTT. As protein: CASSTRTGDQPQHF. This rearrangement joins TRBV19 to TRBJ1-5; 9 positions match TRBD1. The V gene's germline CDR1 is LNHDA and CDR2 SQIVND (reference sequence). The CDR3 consists of 14 residues. Trimming at V came to 4 bases and at J to 5 bases, leaving 3 bases not matched to a gene.

The rearrangement links TRBV21-1 to TRBJ2-2; whether TRBD1, the table's D call, matches the DNA was not checked. TRBV21-1 is designated a pseudogene. The CDR3 runs 17 residues. This CDR3 is CASRKNKTGGDTGELFF. The CDR3, as DNA: TGTGCCAGCAGGAAAAACAAGACAGGGGGAGACACCGGGGAGCTGTTTTTT.

The V call is TRBV14, the J call TRBJ2-7; a possible D gene is TRBD1 (6 bases). The ends were cut back, 4 bases at V and 5 bases at J, with 21 bases in the middle. This CDR3 contains 16 residues. The germline CDR1 and CDR2 sequences are SGHDN and FVKESK. CDR3 in amino acids: CASSRLGEGGVDEQYV. The CDR3 DNA reads TGTGCCAGCAGCCGCCTCGGGGAAGGGGGTGTTGACGAGCAGTACGTC.

The genes are TRBV5-1 and TRBJ2-1; tentative D call: TRBD2 (6 bases). Trimming took 1 base from V and 2 from J, leaving 7 bases between them. Germline values: CDR1 SGHRS, CDR2 YFSETQ. This CDR3 is 14 amino acids long. CDR3 residues: CASSLRETYNEQFF. The DNA of the CDR3 is TGCGCCAGCAGCTTGCGGGAGACCTACAATGAGCAGTTCTTC.

The chain employs TRBV12-3 or TRBV12-4 and TRBJ1-1; D gene ambiguous. This CDR3 comprises 11 residues. V was pared by 6 bases and J by 4 bases, with 6 bases between. The CDR3 region is CASRQSTEAFF. In DNA form, the CDR3 reads TGTGCCAGCAGACAAAGCACTGAAGCTTTCTTT.

V and J are TRBV24-1 and TRBJ2-7; D unresolved. This CDR3 has 13 amino acids. V dropped 2 bases and J dropped 1 base, with 5 bases sitting between them. Per the germline V gene, CDR1 is KGHDR and CDR2 is SFDVKD. The CDR3 spells CATSDSLSYEQYF. CDR3 coding DNA: TGTGCCACCAGTGATTCCCTTTCCTACGAGCAGTACTTC.

Remarks on this clone: Other DNA variants within this sample encode the same CDR3. This chain uses TRBV5-1 with TRBJ1-5; D call uncertain. Trimming took off 0 bases at V and 4 bases at J, with 8 bases between the two ends. Germline V gene sequence: CDR1 SGHRS, CDR2 YFSETQ. The CDR3 is made up of 14 amino acids. The CDR3 reads CASSLGGSNQPQHF. The CDR3, as DNA: TGCGCCAGCAGCTTGGGCGGGTCGAATCAGCCCCAGCATTTT.

This clone was seen once. CDR3 loop: CASSEPASTGELFF. The CDR3 DNA sequence: TGTGCCAGCAGTGAACCAGCCAGCACCGGGGAGCTGTTTTTT. The rearrangement joins TRBV2 to TRBJ2-2; no clear D gene. Germline assignment: CDR1 SNHLY and CDR2 FYNNEI. The CDR3 runs to 14 residues. With 2 bases removed from V and 4 bases from J, the gap between germline ends came to 8 bases.

CDR3 amino acids: CASSYSGGLAYGYTF. The CDR3 DNA sequence: TGTGCCAGCAGTTACTCGGGGGGTCTTGCGTATGGCTACACCTTC. V gene TRBV6-5 combines with J gene TRBJ1-2, with TRBD1 as a possible D gene (5 bases). The CDR3 is 15 residues long. Germline V gene lookup returns CDR1 MNHEY and CDR2 SVGAGI. V was shortened by 0 bases and J by 5 bases, with 13 bases between the two germline ends.

The chain is built from TRBV27 and TRBJ2-3, with D perhaps TRBD2 (5 bases). CDR3 length equals 13 residues. V shed 11 bases and J shed 7 bases, with 19 bases lying between them. Germline loops: CDR1 MNHEY, CDR2 SMNVEV (reference sequence). The CDR3 here is CASQPVRANTQYF. The CDR3 DNA is TGTGCCTCACAGCCCGTGAGGGCGAATACGCAGTATTTT.

This chain connects TRBV4-2 to TRBJ1-4; D ambiguous. CDR1 LGHNA and CDR2 YNFKEQ come from the germline V gene. Trimming stripped 0 bases from V and 5 bases from J, with 13 bases between. The CDR3 has 16 residues. CDR3: CASSQDPQLINEKLFF. The CDR3 coding sequence is TGTGCCAGCAGCCAAGACCCCCAGCTAATCAATGAAAAACTGTTTTTT.

This clone was counted between two and nine times. The chain is built from TRBV12-5 and TRBJ1-2; D may be TRBD1 (6 bases). CDR1 and CDR2 from the germline V gene are LGHNT and FRNRAP. This CDR3 is built from 19 residues. V lost 0 bases and J 0 bases, leaving 20 bases between the germline ends. Written as DNA, the CDR3 is TGTGCTAGTGGTTTGGTATATCAGGGGATTGGGACGCCTAACTATGGCTACACCTTC. It yields the protein CASGLVYQGIGTPNYGYTF.

The chain recombines TRBV19 with TRBJ2-1, with D uncertain. The V end lost 3 bases, the J end lost 5 bases, and 8 bases lay between the germline ends. The CDR3 has 13 residues. Germline loops: CDR1 LNHDA, CDR2 SQIVND (reference sequence). CDR3 sequence (DNA): TGTGCCAGTAGTATTTCCACCCACAATGAGCAGTTCTTC. Encoded protein: CASSISTHNEQFF.

The genes are TRBV7-3 and TRBJ2-5; possible D gene TRBD1, 6 bases. The CDR3 is 14 residues long. Trimming took 4 bases from V and 1 from J, leaving 10 bases between them. Germline values: CDR1 SGHTA, CDR2 FQGTGA. The CDR3 region is CASSSTGLQETQYF. The CDR3 DNA is TGTGCCAGCAGCTCCACAGGGCTCCAAGAGACCCAGTACTTC.

The chain joins TRBV28 to TRBJ1-2, with D possibly being TRBD1 (5 bases). Trimming stripped 5 bases from V and 2 bases from J, with 12 bases between. The CDR3 has 14 residues. Germline V gene data show CDR1 as MDHEN and CDR2 as SYDVKM. Written as DNA, the CDR3 is TGTGCCAGCAGTCCTATTTCAGGGAACTATGGCTACACCTTC. It specifies CASSPISGNYGYTF.

This sequence joins TRBV5-1 and TRBJ1-4, with 10 bases that match TRBD1. Germline values: CDR1 SGHRS, CDR2 YFSETQ. With 4 bases clipped from V and 6 bases from J, the junction kept 6 bases outside the gene matches. CDR3 length equals 15 residues. CDR3 bases: TGCGCCAGCAGCCGAACCGGGACAGGGGATGAAAAACTGTTTTTT. Translation: CASSRTGTGDEKLFF.